The 23 T cell receptor beta chains below were found in one sample sequenced in a study of regulatory T cells in long-lasting Graves disease. Described time point: newly diagnosed GD, antithyroid drugs for less than 3 months. TCR sequences were obtained from RNA taken from PBMCs. Construction of the TCR beta libraries employed iRepertoire HTBI primers in conjunction with Arm-PCR of CDR3 regions. In TCRdb, the multiplex PCR reads were re-called with MiXCR into one record per CDR3 protein. The sample records a few hundred thousand distinct CDR3 sequences, 20% being singletons. Sequenced material: peripheral blood mononuclear cells (PBMCs), taken at new diagnosis, from a patient treated with antithyroid drugs. All receptors derive from a female donor with Graves disease.

The J gene is TRBJ2-7, the V gene TRBV7-6, with D perhaps TRBD1 (6 bases). Trimming left V 4 bases short and J 7 bases short, with 11 bases between. Per the germline V gene, CDR1 is SGHVS and CDR2 is FNYEAQ. The CDR3 length is 12 residues. The CDR3 here is CASSSHRDEQYF. CDR3 nucleotide sequence: TGTGCCAGCAGCTCTCACAGGGATGAGCAGTACTTC.

This clonotype has a count of ten or more. This chain links TRBV7-9 with TRBJ2-2; D is unclear. The germline V and J ends were trimmed by 3 bases and 0 bases, with 8 bases remaining between them. The germline gives CDR1 SEHNR, CDR2 FQNEAQ (reference sequence). The CDR3 runs 15 residues. The CDR3 spells CASSFTEANTGELFF. The CDR3 DNA sequence: TGTGCCAGCAGCTTCACAGAAGCGAACACCGGGGAGCTGTTTTTT.

This clonotype was seen a few times. V gene TRBV6-2 or TRBV6-3 combines with J gene TRBJ2-1; 8 positions match TRBD2. The CDR3 is 15 amino acids. From germline, CDR1 is MNHEY and CDR2 SVGEGT. With 0 bases clipped from V and 7 bases from J, the junction kept 5 bases outside the gene matches. The CDR3 loop is CASSYSLAGSNEQFF. In DNA form, the CDR3 reads TGTGCCAGCAGTTACTCGCTAGCGGGCAGTAATGAGCAGTTCTTC.

This clonotype has ten or more counts. V usage is TRBV28 and J usage is TRBJ1-4, with D possibly TRBD1 on 5 matching bases. V lost 3 bases and J lost 8, with 16 bases in between. Per germline, CDR1 MDHEN and CDR2 SYDVKM. The CDR3 length is 15 residues. DNA of the CDR3: TGTGCCAGCAGTTTGAGTCGCGGGGGTAGGGAAAAACTGTTTTTT. Its translation: CASSLSRGGREKLFF.

This clonotype appeared many times. The chain joins TRBV15 to TRBJ2-5; 9 positions agree with TRBD1. The germline CDR1 and CDR2 sequences are LNHNV and YYDKDF (reference sequence). V gave up 3 bases and J gave up 3 bases; unmatched junction bases: 11. The CDR3 length is 17 residues. CDR3 sequence (DNA): TGTGCCACCAGCAGCCCAATGGGACAGGGTAGCAAAGAGACCCAGTACTTC. Its protein is CATSSPMGQGSKETQYF.

This clonotype was observed many times. This chain links TRBV7-2 with TRBJ2-1; 11 nucleotides agree with TRBD1. V trimming: 5 bases; J trimming: 3 bases; junction bases outside the gene matches: 6. The V gene's germline CDR1 is SGHTA and CDR2 FQGNSA. This CDR3 region has 16 residues. CDR3 sequence: CASSPRTGGFYNEQFF. DNA of the CDR3: TGTGCCAGCAGCCCTCGGACAGGGGGCTTCTACAATGAGCAGTTCTTC.

On this clonotype itself: A much larger clone differs from this one at a single base, so this may be a read error. The rearrangement links TRBV3-1 to TRBJ2-7; maybe TRBD2 (6 bases). This CDR3 region has 12 residues. Between the trimmed V and J ends, which lost 5 bases and 8 bases, there was a span of 13 bases. CDR1 is LGHDT, CDR2 YNNKEL, per germline (reference sequence). CDR3 amino acids: CASSYPGDKQYF. CDR3 DNA: TGTGCCAGCAGCTATCCGGGAGATAAGCAGTACTTC.

In its sample, this clonotype was seen many times. The junction does not match germline at one end; this may be a read error. The chain links TRBV5-1 to TRBJ2-3; 15 positions agree with TRBD2. Per the germline V gene, CDR1 is SGHRS and CDR2 is YFSETQ. The CDR3 runs 17 residues. The CDR3 region has the DNA TGTGCCAGCAGCCCGCCGGGACTAGCGGGAGGATCAGATACGCAGTATTTT. Its protein product is CASSPPGLAGGSDTQYF.

This clonotype was detected ten times or more. This sequence joins TRBV6-1 and TRBJ2-7; 7 bases match TRBD2. Germline CDR1 MNHNS, CDR2 SASEGT. There are 14 residues in the CDR3. V trimming: 5 bases; J trimming: 3 bases; junction bases outside the gene matches: 7. CDR3 loop: CASSRLGGDYEQYF. The CDR3 bases are TGTGCCAGCAGTCGATTGGGGGGGGACTACGAGCAGTACTTC.

The J gene is TRBJ2-5, the V gene TRBV7-8, with D hard to call. The closer fit of TRBJ2-1 to the DNA end suggests the J call may be wrong. Looked up from germline, CDR1 is SGHVS and CDR2 is FQNEAQ. The CDR3 extends over 14 amino acids. CDR3 sequence (DNA): TGTGCCAGCAGCTTAGTTCCCTTACAGATTGAGCAGTTCTTC. Translating it yields CASSLVPLQIEQFF.

This clonotype showed up many times. The chain joins TRBV7-9 to TRBJ2-1, with D unresolved. Germline loops: CDR1 SEHNR, CDR2 FQNEAQ (reference sequence). The V gene lost 6 bases and the J gene lost 0 bases, with 6 bases spanning the gap. The CDR3 is 13 residues long. The CDR3 sequence: CASRRDSYNEQFF. The CDR3, as DNA: TGTGCCAGCAGAAGGGACTCCTACAATGAGCAGTTCTTC.

Points on this clonotype: This sequence is one base from a far larger clone and is likely a read error. V and J are TRBV5-1 and TRBJ2-4; weak D call: TRBD2 (6 bases). This CDR3 is 15 amino acids long. Germline V CDR1 and CDR2: SGHRS, YFSETQ. Trimming shortened V by 4 bases and J by 13 bases, and 24 bases separated the two germline ends. CDR3 DNA: TGCGCCAGCAGCCCGTGGGGGGAGCCGGGAATTGAGCAGTACTTC. Protein sequence: CASSPWGEPGIEQYF.

The chain uses TRBV5-4 and TRBJ2-1; 9 bases line up with TRBD2. V lost 4 bases to trimming and J lost 5 bases; unmatched junction nucleotides: 7. Germline CDR1 reads SGHNT; CDR2 reads YYREEE (reference sequence). CDR3 size: 15 residues. The CDR3 is CASSLIAGENNEQFF. As DNA, the CDR3 is TGTGCCAGCAGCCTTATAGCGGGGGAGAACAATGAGCAGTTCTTC.

This clonotype has a count of ten or more. The gene calls are TRBV6-1 and TRBJ1-1; the D gene is possibly TRBD1 (5 bases). Germline loops: CDR1 MNHNS, CDR2 SASEGT. V was trimmed by 5 bases and J by 5 bases, leaving 15 bases between them. This CDR3 is built from 14 residues. CDR3 in DNA: TGTGCCAGCAGTCCCCTGGGACGTGGGACTGAAGCTTTCTTT. Its translation: CASSPLGRGTEAFF.

This clonotype was counted at least ten times. The chain has TRBV28 and TRBJ2-5; 11 bases line up with TRBD2. From germline, CDR1 is MDHEN and CDR2 SYDVKM. Unmatched junction bases numbered 9, after V lost 5 bases and J lost 4 bases. The CDR3 loop spans 16 amino acids. The CDR3 reads CASSLTIGLAGETQYF. CDR3 DNA sequence: TGTGCCAGCAGTCTCACCATCGGACTAGCGGGAGAGACCCAGTACTTC. Complete variable domain (other parts from reference TRBV28 and TRBJ2-5): DVKVTQSSRYLVKRTGEKVFLECVQDMDHENMFWYRQDPGLGLRLIYFSYDVKMKEKGDIPEGYSVSREKKERFSLILESASTNQTSMYLCASSLTIGLAGETQYFGPGTRLLVL.

This clonotype was picked up a small number of times. This chain joins TRBV7-3 and TRBJ2-5, with 8 bases lining up with TRBD1. The CDR3 length is 16 residues. J gave up 3 bases and V 2 bases, and 8 bases lay outside the gene matches. Germline V gene data show CDR1 as SGHTA and CDR2 as FQGTGA. The CDR3 loop is CASSLVGSGGKETQYF. The CDR3 region has the DNA TGTGCCAGCAGCTTAGTCGGGTCAGGGGGCAAAGAGACCCAGTACTTC. The whole variable domain, remainder taken from reference TRBV7-3 and TRBJ2-5, is GAGVSQTPSNKVTEKGKYVELRCDPISGHTALYWYRQSLGQGPEFLIYFQGTGAADDSGLPNDRFFAVRPEGSVSTLKIQRTERGDSAVYLCASSLVGSGGKETQYFGPGTRLLVL.

The chain recombines TRBV6-2 or TRBV6-3 with TRBJ1-6; possible D gene TRBD1, 5 bases. Germline CDR1 reads MNHEY; CDR2 reads SVGEGT. This CDR3 comprises 14 residues. Trimming removed 0 bases at V and 7 bases at J, with 7 bases between. CDR3 amino acids: CASSYSGENSPLHF. The DNA of the CDR3 is TGTGCCAGCAGTTACTCGGGGGAGAATTCACCCCTCCACTTT.

A few counts support this clonotype. The genes are TRBV6-2 or TRBV6-3 and TRBJ1-1, with a possible D match to TRBD1 (6 bases). This CDR3 has 13 residues. Trimming stripped 7 bases from V and 5 bases from J, with 14 bases between. Germline CDR1 MNHEY, CDR2 SVGEGT. CDR3 loop: CASTGTTRTEAFF. The CDR3, as DNA: TGTGCCAGCACTGGGACAACAAGGACTGAAGCTTTCTTT.

Notes on this clonotype: A much larger clone is a single base away; this may be a read error. The rearrangement links TRBV7-2 to TRBJ2-7; D gene ambiguous. Germline assignment: CDR1 SGHTA and CDR2 FQGNSA. Deletions cut 0 bases from V and 7 bases from J, with 13 bases between. The CDR3 extends over 14 amino acids. The CDR3 region has the DNA TGTGCCAGCAGCTTAGCGGTGGGCCTCAATGAGCAGTACTTC. It specifies CASSLAVGLNEQYF.

In this sample, this clonotype turned up many times. The gene calls are TRBV2 and TRBJ1-3; tentatively, D is TRBD1 (5 bases). Germline loops: CDR1 SNHLY, CDR2 FYNNEI. This CDR3 region has 15 residues. Trimming stripped 4 bases from V and 2 bases from J, with 12 bases between. CDR3 coding DNA: TGTGCCAGCAGTGGCACTGGCAGGGCTGGAAACACCATATATTTT. It translates to CASSGTGRAGNTIYF.

This clonotype has a count of ten or more. The rearrangement links TRBV5-1 to TRBJ2-3, with 7 bases fitting TRBD1. The V and J ends lost 2 bases and 4 bases, in that order; junction bases with no gene match: 4. The V gene's germline CDR1 is SGHRS and CDR2 YFSETQ. The CDR3 is 14 residues long. CDR3 in amino acids: CASSFGQAPDTQYF. The DNA of the CDR3 is TGCGCCAGCAGCTTCGGACAGGCCCCAGATACGCAGTATTTT.

This clonotype was seen ten or more times. The chain couples TRBV20-1 to TRBJ2-1, with 8 bases aligning to TRBD2. The junction had 5 bases not matched to a gene; V was cut back by 0 bases and J by 4 bases. This CDR3 spans 15 amino acids. Germline assignment: CDR1 DFQATT and CDR2 SNEGSKA (reference sequence). The CDR3 nucleotides read TGCAGTGCTAGAGAGTTTAGCGGGGTATACAATGAGCAGTTCTTC. This encodes CSAREFSGVYNEQFF.

This clonotype was seen at least ten times. V and J are TRBV6-2 or TRBV6-3 and TRBJ2-3, with TRBD1 identical over 8 bases. CDR1 is MNHEY, CDR2 SVGEGT, per germline. CDR3 length: 15 residues. Unmatched junction bases numbered 8, after V lost 6 bases and J lost 3 bases. DNA of the CDR3: TGTGCCAGCAGCATGCAGGGGGCGCGGACAGATACGCAGTATTTT. Its protein product is CASSMQGARTDTQYF.